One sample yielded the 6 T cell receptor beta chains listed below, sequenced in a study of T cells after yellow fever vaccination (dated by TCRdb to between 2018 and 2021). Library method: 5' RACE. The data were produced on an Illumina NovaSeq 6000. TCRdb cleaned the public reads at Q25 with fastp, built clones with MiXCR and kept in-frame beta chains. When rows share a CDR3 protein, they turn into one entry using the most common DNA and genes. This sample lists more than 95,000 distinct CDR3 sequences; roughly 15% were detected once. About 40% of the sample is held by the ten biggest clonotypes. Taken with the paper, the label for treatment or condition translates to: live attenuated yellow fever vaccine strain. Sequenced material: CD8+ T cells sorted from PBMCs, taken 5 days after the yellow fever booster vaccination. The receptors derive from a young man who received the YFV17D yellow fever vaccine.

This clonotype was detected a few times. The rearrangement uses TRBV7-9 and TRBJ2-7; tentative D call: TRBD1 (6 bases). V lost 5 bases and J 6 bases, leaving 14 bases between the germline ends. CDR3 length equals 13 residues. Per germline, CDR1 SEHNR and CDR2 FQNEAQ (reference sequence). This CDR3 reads CASSPRDKFEQYF. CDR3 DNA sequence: TGTGCCAGCAGCCCAAGGGACAAATTCGAGCAGTACTTC.

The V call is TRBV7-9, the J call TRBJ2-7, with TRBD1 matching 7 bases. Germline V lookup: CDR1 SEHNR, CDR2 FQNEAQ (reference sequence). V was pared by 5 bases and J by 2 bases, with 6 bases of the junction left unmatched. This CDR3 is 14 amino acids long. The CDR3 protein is CASSPGQAPYEQYF. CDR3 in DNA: TGTGCCAGCAGCCCCGGACAGGCCCCCTACGAGCAGTACTTC.

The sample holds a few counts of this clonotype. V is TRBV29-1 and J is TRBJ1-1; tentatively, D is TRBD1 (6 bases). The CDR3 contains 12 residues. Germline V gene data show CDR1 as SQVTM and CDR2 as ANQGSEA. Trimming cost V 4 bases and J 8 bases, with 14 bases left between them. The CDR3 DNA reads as TGCAGCGTTGGATCCGGGGGCGTGGAAGCTTTCTTT. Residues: CSVGSGGVEAFF.

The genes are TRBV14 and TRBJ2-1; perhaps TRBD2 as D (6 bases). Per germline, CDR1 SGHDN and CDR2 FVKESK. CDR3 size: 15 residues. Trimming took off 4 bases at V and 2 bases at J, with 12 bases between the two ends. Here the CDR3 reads CASSPGLTPYNEQFF. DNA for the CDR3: TGTGCCAGCAGCCCGGGACTTACCCCCTACAATGAGCAGTTCTTC.

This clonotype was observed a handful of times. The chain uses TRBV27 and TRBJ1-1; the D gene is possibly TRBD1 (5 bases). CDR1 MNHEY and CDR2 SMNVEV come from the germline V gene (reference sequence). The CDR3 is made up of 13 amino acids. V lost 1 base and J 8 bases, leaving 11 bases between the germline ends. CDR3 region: CASSLLGPGEAFF. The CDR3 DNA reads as TGTGCCAGCAGTTTATTGGGGCCCGGGGAAGCTTTCTTT.

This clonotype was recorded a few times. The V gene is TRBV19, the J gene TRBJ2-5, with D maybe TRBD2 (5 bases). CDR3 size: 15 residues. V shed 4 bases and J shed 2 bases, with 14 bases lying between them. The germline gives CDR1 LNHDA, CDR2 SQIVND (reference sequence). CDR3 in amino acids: CASSRGRTLQETQYF. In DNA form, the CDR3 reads TGTGCCAGTAGTAGAGGGCGGACCCTACAAGAGACCCAGTACTTC.